The 17 T cell receptor beta chains below come from one sample, sequenced in a study of blood T cell repertoires in COVID-19. Data came from immunoSEQ multiplex PCR; TCRdb stores just in-frame clones and leaves some out. The sample lists roughly 400,000 clones, nearly 90% seen once, with around 2% in the top ten. Sequencing input: PBMCs or T cells enriched from blood (not recorded which). These TCRs come from a woman between 40 and 55 years old with acute COVID-19.

The chain employs TRBV30 and TRBJ1-3; 7 nucleotides agree with TRBD1. The CDR3 runs 15 residues. Germline V gene sequence: CDR1 GTSNPN, CDR2 SVGIG (reference sequence). V lost 3 bases, J lost 7 bases, and 12 bases stayed unmatched. CDR3 loop: CAWSFFGTADNTIYF. The DNA of the CDR3 is TGTGCCTGGAGCTTTTTCGGGACAGCCGACAACACCATATATTTT.

This clone showed up just a few times. The chain uses TRBV5-6 and TRBJ1-3; D is ambiguous. The length of the CDR3 is 15 residues. Trimming stripped 2 bases from V and 0 bases from J, with 9 bases between. Per the germline V gene, CDR1 is SGHDT and CDR2 is YYEEEE. The CDR3 DNA follows: TGTGCCAGCAGCTTAGTTACTGTCTCTGGAAACACCATATATTTT. Translating gives CASSLVTVSGNTIYF.

The chain has TRBV5-1 and TRBJ2-7; 8 nucleotides align to TRBD2. The CDR3 is made up of 14 amino acids. Germline values: CDR1 SGHRS, CDR2 YFSETQ. With 2 bases clipped from V and 4 bases from J, the junction kept 5 bases outside the gene matches. CDR3 DNA: TGCGCCAGCAGCTTCCGGGCGGGGGGTTACGAGCAGTACTTC. Its translation is CASSFRAGGYEQYF.

The chain joins TRBV3-1 (or the pseudogene TRBV3-2) to TRBJ2-2; D uncertain. V was shortened by 2 bases and J by 5 bases, with 15 bases between the two germline ends. Germline assignment: CDR1 LGHDT and CDR2 YNNKEL (reference sequence). This CDR3 comprises 16 residues. CDR3 amino acids: CASSQYGGRSTGELFF. DNA for the CDR3: TGTGCCAGCAGCCAATATGGTGGCAGGTCGACCGGGGAGCTGTTTTTT.

The chain has TRBV2 and TRBJ2-1; 11 bases map to TRBD1. The CDR3 has 14 residues. V lost 11 bases and J lost 2; bases outside the gene matches: 5. Germline CDR1 reads SNHLY; CDR2 reads FYNNEI. This CDR3 reads CAGQGAGTYNEQFF. CDR3 DNA sequence: TGTGCCGGACAGGGGGCAGGAACCTACAATGAGCAGTTCTTC.

This chain connects TRBV18 to TRBJ1-2; D not resolved. The CDR3 is 16 amino acids. CDR1 and CDR2 from the germline V gene are KGHSH and LQKENI. The V gene lost 3 bases and the J gene lost 6 bases, with 20 bases spanning the gap. The CDR3 here is CASSPNPVQAVHGYTF. The CDR3 DNA sequence: TGTGCCAGCTCACCGAACCCCGTGCAGGCTGTGCATGGCTACACCTTC.

V is TRBV30 and J is TRBJ1-2, with 9 bases identical to TRBD1. Germline CDR1 GTSNPN, CDR2 SVGIG (reference sequence). Losses at the gene ends were 7 bases for V and 6 bases for J; bases not matched to a gene: 15. There are 15 residues in the CDR3. CDR3 nucleotides: TGTGCCTCTAACCTTGGGACAGGGATGTACCATGGCTACACCTTC. Translation gives CASNLGTGMYHGYTF.

This sequence joins TRBV27 and TRBJ1-1; a possible D gene is TRBD1 (6 bases). The CDR3 has 15 residues. Trimming stripped 4 bases from V and 2 bases from J, with 14 bases between. Germline-derived CDR1 and CDR2 are MNHEY and SMNVEV (reference sequence). In nucleotides, the CDR3 is TGTGCCAGCAGTTCCCGCCAGACAGGAAACACTGAAGCTTTCTTT. Its protein product is CASSSRQTGNTEAFF.

This clone showed up just once. V and J are TRBV7-7 and TRBJ2-5; D is perhaps TRBD2 (6 bases). V shed 0 bases and J shed 5 bases, with 10 bases lying between them. CDR3 size: 14 residues. CDR1 is SSHAT and CDR2 is FNYEAQ in the germline V gene (reference sequence). The chain's CDR3 is CASSLARGGETQYF. Written as DNA, the CDR3 is TGTGCCAGCAGCTTAGCGCGGGGCGGGGAGACCCAGTACTTC.

Here the CDR3 reads CASSQLVTSGAGGELFF. The CDR3 coding sequence is TGCGCCAGCAGCCAATTGGTTACTAGCGGGGCGGGCGGGGAGCTGTTTTTT. This chain uses TRBV4-1 with TRBJ2-2; 10 positions agree with TRBD2. The germline CDR1 and CDR2 sequences are MGHRA and YSYEKL. There are 17 residues in the CDR3. With V trimmed by 2 bases and J by 7 bases, 10 bases remained unmatched.

The genes are TRBV7-9 and TRBJ1-3; D perhaps matches TRBD1 (5 bases). This CDR3 comprises 18 residues. The V gene lost 2 bases and the J gene lost 0 bases, with 17 bases spanning the gap. The germline V gene encodes CDR1 SEHNR and CDR2 FQNEAQ (reference sequence). CDR3 sequence: CASSLTGGNLGSGNTIYF. CDR3 nucleotides: TGTGCCAGCAGCTTAACAGGCGGCAACCTGGGCTCTGGAAACACCATATATTTT.

Only a few counts were recorded for this clone. The V gene is TRBV3-1 (or the pseudogene TRBV3-2), the J gene TRBJ1-3; D is unclear. Per germline, CDR1 LGHDT and CDR2 YNNKEL (reference sequence). The CDR3 has 13 amino acids. V dropped 3 bases and J dropped 0 bases, with 3 bases sitting between them. Here the CDR3 reads CASSQSSGNTIYF. The CDR3 DNA follows: TGTGCCAGCAGCCAGAGCTCTGGAAACACCATATATTTT.

The chain has TRBV3-1 (or the pseudogene TRBV3-2) and TRBJ1-4; no firm D call. The CDR3 is made up of 14 amino acids. Germline V CDR1 and CDR2: LGHDT, YNNKEL (reference sequence). Deletions cut 3 bases from V and 1 base from J, with 6 bases between. CDR3 region: CASSHGRTNEKLFF. In DNA form, the CDR3 reads TGTGCCAGCAGCCACGGTCGAACTAATGAAAAACTGTTTTTT.

In nucleotides, the CDR3 is TGTGCCATCAGTGAGTCGGGGACAGCCACTGAAGCTTTCTTT. This codes for CAISESGTATEAFF. The genes are TRBV10-3 and TRBJ1-1; the match to TRBD1 covers 7 bases. This CDR3 has 14 amino acids. The germline V gene has CDR1 ENHRY and CDR2 SYGVKD. With V trimmed by 0 bases and J by 4 bases, 2 bases remained unmatched.

The chain carries TRBV3-1 (or the pseudogene TRBV3-2) and TRBJ2-2, with D tentatively TRBD1 (6 bases). Deletions cut 2 bases from V and 5 bases from J, with 12 bases between. The CDR3 spans 15 residues. Germline V lookup: CDR1 LGHDT, CDR2 YNNKEL (reference sequence). This CDR3 reads CASSQQGQWTGELFF. In DNA, the CDR3 is TGTGCCAGCAGCCAACAGGGGCAGTGGACCGGGGAGCTGTTTTTT.

V usage is TRBV5-8 and J usage is TRBJ1-3, with 10 positions matching TRBD1. There are 15 residues in the CDR3. V lost 4 bases, J lost 6 bases, and 7 bases stayed unmatched. Germline V lookup: CDR1 SGHTS, CDR2 YDEGEE. The CDR3 sequence: CASSRDRGWANTIYF. CDR3 sequence (DNA): TGTGCCAGCAGCAGGGACAGGGGTTGGGCAAACACCATATATTTT.

DNA of the CDR3: TGTGCCAGCAGCCCCCTAGGAGGTTCGAACACCGGGGAGCTGTTTTTT. Amino acid sequence: CASSPLGGSNTGELFF. The chain has TRBV5-6 and TRBJ2-2; tentatively, D is TRBD2 (5 bases). Germline CDR1 is SGHDT and CDR2 is YYEEEE. V gave up 4 bases and J gave up 0 bases, with 13 bases separating them. This CDR3 is 16 amino acids long.